The next 31 T cell receptor beta chains were all read from a single sample in a study of neurological immune-mediated disorders (dated by TCRdb to between 2017 and 2020). The protocol used for the library was 5' RACE. TCRdb shows the sequencer as Illumina HiSeq 2500. The public reads were quality trimmed at Q25 with fastp and then assembled into clones with MiXCR by TCRdb, keeping productive beta chains. Merged by CDR3 protein, the rows form single entries marked with the most common genes and DNA. In all, the sample holds roughly 34,000 distinct CDR3 sequences, and roughly an eighth of those were seen once. The top ten hold around 2.3% of the sample. In light of the paper, this sample's time point label describes: longitudinal time-point 2. The sequencing input was PBMCs. The receptors originated from a woman between 40 and 55 years old in good health.

Many counts were recorded for this clonotype. The DNA for the CDR3 is TGTGCCAGCAGTGATCGTAGGGGGCTGTCAGATACGCAGTATTTT. Its translation is CASSDRRGLSDTQYF. The chain uses TRBV25-1 and TRBJ2-3; 7 nucleotides line up with TRBD1. CDR1 MGHDK and CDR2 SYGVNS come from the germline V gene. The CDR3 has 15 residues. Germline trimming cut 3 bases from V and 4 bases from J; bases unmatched to any gene: 7. Using reference TRBV25-1 and TRBJ2-3 for the parts outside the CDR3, the full variable domain is EADIYQTPRYLVIGTGKKITLECSQTMGHDKMYWYQQDPGMELHLIHYSYGVNSTEKGDLSSESTVSRIRTEHFPLTLESARPSHTSQYLCASSDRRGLSDTQYFGPGTRLTVL.

This clonotype was counted many times. V gene TRBV18 combines with J gene TRBJ2-3; D possibly corresponds to TRBD2 (5 bases). The CDR3 contains 15 residues. Germline lookup yields CDR1 KGHSH and CDR2 LQKENI. Trimming pared 2 bases from V and 0 bases from J, leaving 9 bases between. As DNA, the CDR3 is TGTGCCAGCTCACCATCGGGCGGGAGCACAGATACGCAGTATTTT. Residues: CASSPSGGSTDTQYF.

There are a few counts of this clonotype. The chain joins TRBV10-1 to TRBJ1-1; no definite D call. The V end lost 3 bases, the J end lost 6 bases, and 14 bases lay between the germline ends. This CDR3 comprises 14 residues. Germline V gene data show CDR1 as WNHNN and CDR2 as SYGVQD (reference sequence). This chain's CDR3 is CASSDWKSDAEAFF. CDR3 in DNA: TGCGCCAGCAGTGACTGGAAGTCTGACGCTGAAGCTTTCTTT.

This clonotype was counted at least ten times. The chain couples TRBV10-1 to TRBJ2-7, with D perhaps being TRBD1 or TRBD2 (5 bases each). CDR3 size: 15 residues. V lost 2 bases and J 6 bases, leaving 17 bases between the germline ends. CDR1 and CDR2 (germline): WNHNN, SYGVQD (reference sequence). CDR3 amino acids: CASSEGDGPFAEQYF. CDR3 in DNA: TGCGCCAGCAGTGAGGGGGACGGACCGTTCGCCGAGCAGTACTTC.

This clonotype has a count of ten or more. The chain is built from TRBV7-3 and TRBJ2-1; possibly TRBD1 or TRBD2 for D (6 bases each). This CDR3 region has 15 residues. The ends were cut back, 4 bases at V and 5 bases at J, with 15 bases in the middle. Germline-derived CDR1 and CDR2 are SGHTA and FQGTGA. This CDR3 is CASSSMGGGNNEQFF. CDR3 coding DNA: TGTGCCAGCAGCTCTATGGGGGGCGGAAACAATGAGCAGTTCTTC.

Ten or more counts support this clonotype. The chain recombines TRBV5-1 with TRBJ1-2, with D possibly matching TRBD1 (5 bases). V gave up 3 bases and J gave up 4 bases, with 13 bases separating them. The germline V gene has CDR1 SGHRS and CDR2 YFSETQ. The CDR3 has 14 residues. DNA for the CDR3: TGCGCCAGCAGCTCTACAGGCCAGTCCTATGGCTACACCTTC. Translation gives CASSSTGQSYGYTF.

This clonotype was seen repeatedly, ten times or more. The V call is TRBV7-2, the J call TRBJ1-4; the D gene is possibly TRBD1 (6 bases). CDR1 is SGHTA and CDR2 is FQGNSA in the germline V gene. Trimming took 4 bases from V and 6 from J, leaving 18 bases between them. The CDR3 runs to 16 residues. In nucleotides, the CDR3 is TGTGCCAGCAGCTCGTTTCCGGGGGCGCGGCATGAAAAACTGTTTTTT. Protein product: CASSSFPGARHEKLFF.

Ten or more counts support this clonotype. The chain is built from TRBV4-2 and TRBJ2-7; 8 bases map to TRBD2. With V trimmed by 1 base and J by 3 bases, 5 bases remained unmatched. This CDR3 spans 15 amino acids. CDR1 is LGHNA, CDR2 YNFKEQ, per germline. The chain's CDR3 is CASSQVAAGVYEQYF. CDR3 nucleotide sequence: TGTGCCAGCAGCCAAGTGGCAGCGGGGGTCTACGAGCAGTACTTC.

This clonotype appeared many times. The J gene is TRBJ1-3, the V gene TRBV20-1; no clear D. Trimming removed 0 bases from V and 4 bases from J, with 22 bases in between. The CDR3 runs 18 residues. In germline, CDR1 is DFQATT, CDR2 SNEGSKA (reference sequence). CDR3 amino acids: CSARDRSAGRVSGNTIYF. The CDR3 DNA reads as TGCAGTGCTAGAGATCGATCAGCGGGTAGGGTCTCCGGAAACACCATATATTTT.

The table lists this clonotype with many counts. The chain combines TRBV6-2 or TRBV6-3 with TRBJ2-4; D ambiguous. Germline V gene sequence: CDR1 MNHEY, CDR2 SVGEGT. This CDR3 spans 13 amino acids. V gave up 5 bases and J gave up 6 bases, with 11 bases separating them. Written as DNA, the CDR3 is TGTGCCAGCAGTCCAGCCTTTCGAAACATTCAGTACTTC. It is translated as CASSPAFRNIQYF.

The chain links TRBV9 to TRBJ2-7; TRBD1 aligns across 9 bases. J gave up 4 bases and V 0 bases, and 5 bases lay outside the gene matches. The germline CDR1 and CDR2 sequences are SGDLS and YYNGEE. The CDR3 has 15 amino acids. CDR3 in amino acids: CASSVDGQGMYEQYF. The CDR3 coding sequence is TGTGCCAGCAGCGTAGACGGACAGGGGATGTACGAGCAGTACTTC.

This clonotype was counted ten times or more. The rearrangement links TRBV5-1 to TRBJ2-7; a possible D gene is TRBD1 (6 bases). V shed 1 base and J shed 2 bases, with 13 bases lying between them. The CDR3 has 15 residues. Germline CDR1 and CDR2: SGHRS and YFSETQ. CDR3 sequence: CASSLWQGPAYEQYF. The DNA of the CDR3 is TGCGCCAGCAGCTTGTGGCAGGGGCCTGCCTACGAGCAGTACTTC.

This clonotype was picked up many times. V is TRBV5-1 and J is TRBJ2-5; the D gene is possibly TRBD1 (5 bases). The germline V and J ends were trimmed by 6 bases and 2 bases, with 11 bases remaining between them. Germline V gene lookup returns CDR1 SGHRS and CDR2 YFSETQ. CDR3 length equals 13 residues. The CDR3 is CASTLREQETQYF. In DNA form, the CDR3 reads TGCGCCAGCACGCTCAGGGAACAAGAGACCCAGTACTTC.

This clonotype was counted ten times or more. This rearrangement joins TRBV7-3 to TRBJ1-6, with D hard to call. There are 16 residues in the CDR3. V dropped 2 bases and J dropped 5 bases, with 13 bases sitting between them. CDR1 and CDR2 from the germline V gene are SGHTA and FQGTGA. The CDR3 DNA reads TGTGCCAGCAGCTTATTAGGGCGGATTAATAATTCACCCCTCCACTTT. This encodes CASSLLGRINNSPLHF.

This clonotype was found many times. The CDR3 is CSAPRTGKRTEAFF. CDR3 in DNA: TGCAGTGCTCCTCGGACAGGGAAGAGGACTGAAGCTTTCTTT. The chain has TRBV20-1 and TRBJ1-1, with 8 bases aligning to TRBD1. Losses at the gene ends were 5 bases for V and 5 bases for J; bases not matched to a gene: 10. The CDR3 runs to 14 residues. The germline CDR1 and CDR2 sequences are DFQATT and SNEGSKA (reference sequence).

This clonotype was detected ten times or more. The chain has TRBV20-1 and TRBJ2-7; a weak D match, TRBD2 (7 bases). Germline CDR1 is DFQATT and CDR2 is SNEGSKA (reference sequence). V lost 0 bases and J lost 4, with 13 bases in between. CDR3 length: 14 residues. DNA for the CDR3: TGCAGTGCTAGAGATCGAGGGGGGGGTTACGAGCAGTACTTC. It translates to CSARDRGGGYEQYF.

This clonotype was observed many times. The chain joins TRBV9 to TRBJ1-3; TRBD1 matches 9 bases. Germline CDR1 SGDLS, CDR2 YYNGEE. J lost 1 base, V lost 8 bases, and 4 bases had no gene match. This CDR3 has 14 amino acids. CDR3 region: CASGQGISGNTIYF. CDR3 coding DNA: TGTGCCAGTGGACAGGGGATTTCTGGAAACACCATATATTTT. The complete variable domain, with remaining parts taken from reference TRBV9 and TRBJ1-3, reads DSGVTQTPKHLITATGQRVTLRCSPRSGDLSVYWYQQSLDQGLQFLIQYYNGEERAKGNILERFSAQQFPDLHSELNLSSLELGDSALYFCASGQGISGNTIYFGEGSWLTVV.

At least ten counts were recorded for this clonotype. J is TRBJ1-1 and V is TRBV5-4; no firm D call. The ends were cut back, 4 bases at V and 6 bases at J, with 10 bases in the middle. The CDR3 has 12 residues. Germline CDR1 is SGHNT and CDR2 is YYREEE (reference sequence). The CDR3 is CASSPDGAEAFF. The CDR3 DNA is TGTGCCAGCAGCCCGGACGGAGCTGAAGCTTTCTTT.

There are many counts of this clonotype. Written as DNA, the CDR3 is TGTGCCAGCAGCCCTACGACACACTCCCGGGGGAAACTGTTTTTT. It yields the protein CASSPTTHSRGKLFF. The rearrangement uses TRBV9 and TRBJ1-4, with D perhaps matching TRBD1 (5 bases). Germline V gives CDR1 SGDLS, CDR2 YYNGEE. This CDR3 is built from 15 residues. Trimming removed 4 bases from V and 11 bases from J, with 21 bases in between.

In its sample, this clonotype was seen many times. The rearrangement uses TRBV5-5 and TRBJ2-2, with TRBD2 identical over 7 bases. Germline V gives CDR1 SGHKS, CDR2 YYEKEE (reference sequence). The CDR3 has 14 amino acids. V shed 7 bases, J shed 6 bases, and the junction held 9 bases outside the gene matches. For the CDR3, the DNA is TGTGCCAGCGGGCCGGCGGGAGTCGCCGGGGAGCTGTTTTTT. Residues: CASGPAGVAGELFF.

Many counts were recorded for this clonotype. This sequence joins TRBV6-5 and TRBJ2-7; D possibly corresponds to TRBD1 (6 bases). Germline V CDR1 and CDR2: MNHEY, SVGAGI. V dropped 6 bases and J dropped 0 bases, with 18 bases sitting between them. The CDR3 sequence is 16 residues long. This CDR3 reads CASRSPFGQSSYEQYF. DNA for the CDR3: TGTGCCAGCAGATCACCCTTCGGACAGAGCTCCTACGAGCAGTACTTC.

This clonotype came up many times. CDR3 residues: CATSDPNTGAAGRETQYF. The DNA of the CDR3 is TGTGCCACCAGTGACCCGAATACAGGGGCCGCCGGGCGGGAGACCCAGTACTTC. V is TRBV24-1 and J is TRBJ2-5; 7 bases fit TRBD1. Losses at the gene ends were 4 bases for V and 5 bases for J; bases not matched to a gene: 18. The CDR3 is 18 amino acids. CDR1 and CDR2 from the germline V gene are KGHDR and SFDVKD.

This clonotype was observed many times. V and J are TRBV5-5 and TRBJ2-2, with D uncertain. Deletions cut 4 bases from V and 6 bases from J, with 19 bases between. The CDR3 spans 16 residues. The V gene's germline CDR1 is SGHKS and CDR2 YYEKEE (reference sequence). CDR3 in amino acids: CASSPVVTPRSGELFF. CDR3 DNA: TGTGCCAGCAGCCCCGTGGTGACCCCCAGGTCCGGGGAGCTGTTTTTT. Using reference TRBV5-5 and TRBJ2-2 for the parts outside the CDR3, the full variable domain is DAGVTQSPTHLIKTRGQQVTLRCSPISGHKSVSWYQQVLGQGPQFIFQYYEKEERGRGNFPDRFSARQFPNYSSELNVNALLLGDSALYLCASSPVVTPRSGELFFGEGSRLTVL.

This clonotype was seen repeatedly, ten times or more. Being one base from a much bigger clone, this may be a read error. The chain combines TRBV4-3 with TRBJ1-1; D is uncertain. The CDR3 consists of 14 residues. CDR1 is LGHNA, CDR2 YSLEER, per germline. The CDR3 bases are TGCGCCAACAGCCAGTGGGAGGCAGCAGCTGAAGCTTTCTTT. Amino acid sequence: CANSQWEAAAEAFF.

In its sample, this clonotype was seen many times. The gene calls are TRBV4-3 and TRBJ1-2; no definite D call. Germline V gives CDR1 LGHNA, CDR2 YSLEER. The CDR3 spans 14 residues. V shed 4 bases and J shed 1 base, with 10 bases lying between them. DNA for the CDR3: TGCGCCAGCAGCCGATTTACAGATAACTATGGCTACACCTTC. This sequence encodes CASSRFTDNYGYTF.

This clonotype was picked up many times. The chain carries TRBV20-1 and TRBJ2-7; 9 bases map to TRBD1. Germline V lookup: CDR1 DFQATT, CDR2 SNEGSKA (reference sequence). The ends lost 5 bases at V and 4 bases at J; junction bases unmatched: 9. The CDR3 spans 14 residues. CDR3 amino acids: CSAGTPGQGYEQYF. The CDR3 DNA follows: TGCAGTGCTGGGACCCCGGGACAGGGATACGAGCAGTACTTC.

This clonotype was observed many times. The rearrangement links TRBV7-2 to TRBJ2-7; the D is unclear. CDR1 is SGHTA and CDR2 is FQGNSA in the germline V gene. The CDR3 has 12 residues. Trimming removed 4 bases from V and 0 bases from J, with 4 bases in between. CDR3 sequence: CASSSSSYEQYF. The CDR3 DNA follows: TGTGCCAGCAGCTCGAGCTCCTACGAGCAGTACTTC.

This clonotype showed up many times. The chain employs TRBV9 and TRBJ1-2, with D hard to call. The CDR3 covers 12 residues. The germline V gene has CDR1 SGDLS and CDR2 YYNGEE. Trimming shortened V by 3 bases and J by 10 bases, and 13 bases separated the two germline ends. CDR3 region: CASSASGSHYTF. Written as DNA, the CDR3 is TGTGCCAGCAGCGCGTCCGGATCACACTACACCTTC.

Ten or more counts support this clonotype. This chain joins TRBV19 and TRBJ2-1; a possible D gene is TRBD2 (5 bases). The CDR3 covers 15 residues. Germline CDR1 and CDR2: LNHDA and SQIVND (reference sequence). V lost 5 bases, J lost 0 bases, and 11 bases lay in between. The CDR3 is CASSDYGSSYNEQFF. The CDR3 nucleotides are TGTGCCAGTAGTGACTACGGCAGCTCCTACAATGAGCAGTTCTTC.

There are a few counts of this clonotype. The chain carries TRBV5-1 and TRBJ2-3, with 10 bases aligning to TRBD2. This CDR3 spans 13 amino acids. V dropped 6 bases and J dropped 3; count of bases not matched to a gene: 1. Germline V gene lookup returns CDR1 SGHRS and CDR2 YFSETQ. CDR3 residues: CASKAGGTDTQYF. The CDR3 DNA sequence: TGCGCCAGCAAAGCGGGGGGGACAGATACGCAGTATTTT.

This clonotype has ten or more counts. The V and J genes are TRBV2 and TRBJ2-1; TRBD2 is a possible D gene (6 bases). Germline CDR1 SNHLY, CDR2 FYNNEI. V lost 5 bases to trimming and J lost 4 bases, with 12 bases between them. This CDR3 contains 14 residues. In nucleotides, the CDR3 is TGTGCCAGCAGTAAGGGAGGTGGGTACAATGAGCAGTTCTTC. As protein: CASSKGGGYNEQFF. The entire variable domain, with the rest obtained from reference TRBV2 and TRBJ2-1, is as follows: EPEVTQTPSHQVTQMGQEVILRCVPISNHLYFYWYRQILGQKVEFLVSFYNNEISEKSEIFDDQFSVERPDGSNFTLKIRSTKLEDSAMYFCASSKGGGYNEQFFGPGTRLTVL.